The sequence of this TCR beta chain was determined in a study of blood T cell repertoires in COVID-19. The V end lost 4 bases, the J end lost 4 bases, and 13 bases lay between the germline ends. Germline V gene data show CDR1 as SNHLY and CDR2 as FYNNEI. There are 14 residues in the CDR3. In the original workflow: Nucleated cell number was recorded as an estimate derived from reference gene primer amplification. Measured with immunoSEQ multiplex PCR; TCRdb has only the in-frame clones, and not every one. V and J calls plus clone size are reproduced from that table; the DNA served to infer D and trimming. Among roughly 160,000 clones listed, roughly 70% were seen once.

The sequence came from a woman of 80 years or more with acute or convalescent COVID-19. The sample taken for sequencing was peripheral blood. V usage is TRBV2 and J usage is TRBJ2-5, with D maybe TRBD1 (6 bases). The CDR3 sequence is CASSVGDNVETQYF. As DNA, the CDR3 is TGTGCCAGCAGTGTGGGGGACAACGTAGAGACCCAGTACTTC.